This T cell receptor beta chain was sequenced for a study of cytomegalovirus exposure and HLA in healthy donors. Regarding the study as a whole: Accurate prediction of HLA-A and HLA-B alleles (for most subjects) was reportedly achieved from TCR beta sequences.

PCR was performed using 60 Vbeta and 13 Jbeta primers. Produced via immunoSEQ multiplex PCR; TCRdb's table is partial and in-frame only. Counted here are about 150,000 clones, around 79% occurring once; the ten biggest clones make up approximately 3.7%. This clone was observed a few times. The antigen remains undetermined. CDR1 is SQVTM and CDR2 is ANQGSEA in the germline V gene. V gave up 4 bases and J gave up 6 bases, with 13 bases separating them. CDR3 length: 13 amino acids. This TCR derives from a human donor in good health. Sequences were obtained from PBMCs. V usage is TRBV29-1 and J usage is TRBJ1-5; the D is unclear. CDR3 DNA: TGCAGCGTTGCCGGCTCCCGGGGTCAGCCCCAGCATTTT. This sequence encodes CSVAGSRGQPQHF.